This T cell receptor (beta chain) was captured in a study of T cells after yellow fever vaccination. Study-level points and caveats: The appearance of a small share of clonotypes in both CD4 and CD8 compartments was observed. Repertoires obtained by FACS sorting could include abundant clonotypes that entered as contaminants from the bulk population.

The 5'RACE template-switching step produced TCR cDNA and added a universal primer site and UMIs. MiXCR, run by TCRdb on the 5' RACE reads, gives a single entry per CDR3 protein. The sample holds about 300,000 distinct CDR3 sequences; about 6.6% are singletons and the top ten take 15% to 20%. The CDR3 length is 15 residues. V lost 1 base to trimming and J lost 0 bases, with 9 bases between them. In germline, CDR1 is SGHTA, CDR2 FQGNSA. This clonotype was counted between two and nine times. Its target is unknown. The sequence derives from a man younger than 30 who received the YFV17D yellow fever vaccine. The chain is built from TRBV7-2 and TRBJ1-2; D call uncertain. Sequencing was performed on PBMCs, taken roughly 45 days after the first yellow fever vaccination. The CDR3 region is CASSLGVGTNYGYTF. CDR3 DNA: TGTGCCAGCAGCTTAGGTGTCGGGACTAACTATGGCTACACCTTC. The whole variable domain, filled in from reference TRBV7-2 and TRBJ1-2, reads GAGVSQSPSNKVTEKGKDVELRCDPISGHTALYWYRQSLGQGLEFLIYFQGNSAPDKSGLPSDRFSAERTGGSVSTLTIQRTQQEDSAVYLCASSLGVGTNYGYTFGSGTRLTVV.